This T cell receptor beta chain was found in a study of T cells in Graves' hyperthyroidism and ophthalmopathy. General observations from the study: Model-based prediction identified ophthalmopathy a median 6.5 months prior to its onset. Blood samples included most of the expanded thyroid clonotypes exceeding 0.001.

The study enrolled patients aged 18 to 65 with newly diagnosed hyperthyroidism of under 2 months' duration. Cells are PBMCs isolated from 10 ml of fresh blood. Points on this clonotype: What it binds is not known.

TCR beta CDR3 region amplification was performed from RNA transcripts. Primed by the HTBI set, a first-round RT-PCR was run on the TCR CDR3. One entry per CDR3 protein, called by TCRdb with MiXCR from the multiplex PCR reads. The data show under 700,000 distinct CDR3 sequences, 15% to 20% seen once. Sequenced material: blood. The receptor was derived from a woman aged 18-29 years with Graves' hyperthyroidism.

In DNA, the CDR3 is TGTGCCAGCAGCTTATCTGAGCGGTCTGAAGCTTTCTTT. It translates to CASSLSERSEAFF. The chain couples TRBV11-3 to TRBJ1-1; D is ambiguous. With 2 bases removed from V and 6 bases from J, the gap between germline ends came to 10 bases. The CDR3 covers 13 residues. Germline V CDR1 and CDR2: SGHNT, YENEEA. The full variable domain, in which reference TRBV11-3 and TRBJ1-1 provide the parts outside the CDR3, is EAGVVQSPRYKIIEKKQPVAFWCNPISGHNTLYWYLQNLGQGPELLIRYENEEAVDDSQLPKDRFSAERLKGVDSTLKIQPAELGDSAVYLCASSLSERSEAFFGQGTRLTVV.